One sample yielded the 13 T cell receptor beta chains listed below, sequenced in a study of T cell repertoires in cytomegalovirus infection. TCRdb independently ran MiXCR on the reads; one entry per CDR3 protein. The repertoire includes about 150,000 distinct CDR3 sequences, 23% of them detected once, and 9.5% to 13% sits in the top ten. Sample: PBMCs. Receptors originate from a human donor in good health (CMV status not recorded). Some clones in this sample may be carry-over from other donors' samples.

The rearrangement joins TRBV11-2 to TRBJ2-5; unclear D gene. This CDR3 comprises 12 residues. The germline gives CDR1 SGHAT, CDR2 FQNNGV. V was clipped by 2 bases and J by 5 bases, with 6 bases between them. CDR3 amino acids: CASSLRLETQYF. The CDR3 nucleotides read TGTGCCAGCAGCTTAAGACTCGAGACCCAGTACTTC.

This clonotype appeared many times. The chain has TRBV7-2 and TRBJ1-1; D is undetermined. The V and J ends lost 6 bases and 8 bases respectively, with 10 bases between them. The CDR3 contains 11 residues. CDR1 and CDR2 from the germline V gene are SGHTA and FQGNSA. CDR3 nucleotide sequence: TGTGCCAGCAGACCGGGCTTAGAAGCTTTCTTT. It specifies CASRPGLEAFF.

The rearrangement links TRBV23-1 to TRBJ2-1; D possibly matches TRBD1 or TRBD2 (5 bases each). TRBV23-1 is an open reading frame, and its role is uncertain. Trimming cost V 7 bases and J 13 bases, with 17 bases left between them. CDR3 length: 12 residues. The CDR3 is CASISIRGPQFF. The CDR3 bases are TGCGCCAGCATTAGTATTAGGGGACCCCAGTTCTTC.

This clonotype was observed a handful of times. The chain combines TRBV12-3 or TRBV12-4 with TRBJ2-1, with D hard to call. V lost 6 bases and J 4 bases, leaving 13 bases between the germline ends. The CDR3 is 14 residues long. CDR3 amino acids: CASSPSVPYNEQFF. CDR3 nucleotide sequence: TGTGCCAGCAGCCCCTCCGTCCCTTACAATGAGCAGTTCTTC.

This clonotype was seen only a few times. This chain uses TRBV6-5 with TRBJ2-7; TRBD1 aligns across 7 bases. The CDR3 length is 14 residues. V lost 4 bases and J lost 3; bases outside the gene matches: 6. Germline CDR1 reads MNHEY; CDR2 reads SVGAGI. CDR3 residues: CASSSDRQGYEQYF. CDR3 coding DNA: TGTGCCAGCAGTTCAGACCGACAGGGCTACGAGCAGTACTTC.

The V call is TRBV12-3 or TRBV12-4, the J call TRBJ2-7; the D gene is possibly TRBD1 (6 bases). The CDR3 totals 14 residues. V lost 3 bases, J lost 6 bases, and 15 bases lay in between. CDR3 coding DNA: TGTGCCAGCAGTTTTTCGGACAGAGGACTCGAGCAGTACTTC. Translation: CASSFSDRGLEQYF.

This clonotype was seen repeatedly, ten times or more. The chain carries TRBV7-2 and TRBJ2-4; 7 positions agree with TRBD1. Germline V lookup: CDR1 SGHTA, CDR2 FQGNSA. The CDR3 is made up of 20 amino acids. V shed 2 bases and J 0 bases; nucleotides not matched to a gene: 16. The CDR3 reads CASSLRTTQGGDLAKNIQYF. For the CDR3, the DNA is TGTGCCAGCAGCTTAAGAACAACCCAAGGGGGCGACTTAGCCAAAAACATTCAGTACTTC. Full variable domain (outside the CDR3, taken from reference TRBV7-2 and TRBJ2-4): GAGVSQSPSNKVTEKGKDVELRCDPISGHTALYWYRQSLGQGLEFLIYFQGNSAPDKSGLPSDRFSAERTGGSVSTLTIQRTQQEDSAVYLCASSLRTTQGGDLAKNIQYFGAGTRLSVL.

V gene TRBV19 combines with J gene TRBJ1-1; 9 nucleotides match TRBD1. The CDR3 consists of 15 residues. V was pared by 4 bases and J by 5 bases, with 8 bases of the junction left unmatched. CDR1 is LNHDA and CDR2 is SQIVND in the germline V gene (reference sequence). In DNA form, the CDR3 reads TGTGCCAGTAGTAAAACCGGGACAGGGAAGACTGAAGCTTTCTTT. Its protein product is CASSKTGTGKTEAFF.

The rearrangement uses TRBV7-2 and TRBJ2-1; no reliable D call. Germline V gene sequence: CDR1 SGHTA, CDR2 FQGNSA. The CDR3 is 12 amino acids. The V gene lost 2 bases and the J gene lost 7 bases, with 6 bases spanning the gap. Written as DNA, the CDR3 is TGTGCCAGCAGCTTAAGGTGGAATGAGCAGTTCTTC. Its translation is CASSLRWNEQFF.

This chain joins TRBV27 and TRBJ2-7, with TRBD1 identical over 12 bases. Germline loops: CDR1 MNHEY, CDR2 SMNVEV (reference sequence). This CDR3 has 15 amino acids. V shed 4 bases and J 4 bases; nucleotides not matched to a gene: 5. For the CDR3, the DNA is TGTGCCAGCAGTTCTCCGGGACAGGGGGCTTACGAGCAGTACTTC. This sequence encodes CASSSPGQGAYEQYF.

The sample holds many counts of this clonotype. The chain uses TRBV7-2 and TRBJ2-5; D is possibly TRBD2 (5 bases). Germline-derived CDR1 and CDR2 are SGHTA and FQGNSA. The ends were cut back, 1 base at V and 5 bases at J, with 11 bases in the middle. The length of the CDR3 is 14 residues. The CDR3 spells CASSLEASRETQYF. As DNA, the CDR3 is TGTGCCAGCAGCTTAGAGGCTAGCCGGGAGACCCAGTACTTC.

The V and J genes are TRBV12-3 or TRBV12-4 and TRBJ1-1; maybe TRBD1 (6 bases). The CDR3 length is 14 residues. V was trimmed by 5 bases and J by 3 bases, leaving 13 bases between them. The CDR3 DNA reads TGTGCCAGCAGTCAAGGGGGGATTTACACTGAAGCTTTCTTT. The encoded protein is CASSQGGIYTEAFF.

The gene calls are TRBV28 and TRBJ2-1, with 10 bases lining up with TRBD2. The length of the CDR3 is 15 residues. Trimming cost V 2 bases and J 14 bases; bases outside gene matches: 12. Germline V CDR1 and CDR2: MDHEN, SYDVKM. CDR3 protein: CASSLRGASGSMKFF. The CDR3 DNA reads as TGTGCCAGCAGTTTAAGGGGGGCTAGCGGGAGTATGAAGTTCTTC. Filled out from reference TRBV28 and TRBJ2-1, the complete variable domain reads DVKVTQSSRYLVKRTGEKVFLECVQDMDHENMFWYRQDPGLGLRLIYFSYDVKMKEKGDIPEGYSVSREKKERFSLILESASTNQTSMYLCASSLRGASGSMKFFGPGTRLTVL.